The source of this T cell receptor (beta chain) is a study of glioma-infiltrating T cells after dendritic cell vaccination. As regards this clone: Its antigen is unidentified.

TCRdb's copy holds only in-frame clones and misses some; the assay was immunoSEQ multiplex PCR. The table shows some 91,000 clones, with about 81% occurring only once. Study-wide points: Higher pretreatment TIL content predicted longer progression-free time and survival.

The sample's time point: after dendritic cell vaccination, including at tumor progression/relapse. Selection required adequate fresh-frozen tumor tissue plus more than two years' survival data. Isocitrate dehydrogenase mutation was absent in all glioblastoma patients. Before vaccination, two weeks after the third vaccination, and at progression, PBMC were collected. Germline V gene data show CDR1 as MGHDK and CDR2 as SYGVNS. Trimming cost V 0 bases and J 12 bases, with 20 bases left between them. The CDR3 covers 15 residues. This TCR came from a human donor with glioblastoma. This material consisted of blood, taken after dendritic cell vaccination. The rearrangement uses TRBV25-1 and TRBJ1-1, with D possibly matching TRBD1 (5 bases). CDR3 in amino acids: CASSEYQGLWAPTFF. The CDR3 DNA reads TGTGCCAGCAGTGAATATCAGGGTTTATGGGCTCCGACTTTCTTT. Full variable domain (missing parts from reference TRBV25-1 and TRBJ1-1): EADIYQTPRYLVIGTGKKITLECSQTMGHDKMYWYQQDPGMELHLIHYSYGVNSTEKGDLSSESTVSRIRTEHFPLTLESARPSHTSQYLCASSEYQGLWAPTFFGQGTRLTVV.